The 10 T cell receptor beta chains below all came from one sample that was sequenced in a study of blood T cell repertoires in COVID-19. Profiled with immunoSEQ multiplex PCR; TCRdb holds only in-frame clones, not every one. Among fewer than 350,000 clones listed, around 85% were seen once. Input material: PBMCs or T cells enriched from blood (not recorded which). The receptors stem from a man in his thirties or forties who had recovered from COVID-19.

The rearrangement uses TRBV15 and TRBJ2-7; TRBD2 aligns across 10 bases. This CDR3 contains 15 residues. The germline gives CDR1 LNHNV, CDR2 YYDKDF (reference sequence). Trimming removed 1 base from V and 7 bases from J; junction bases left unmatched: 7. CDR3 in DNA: TGTGCCACCAGCAGAGCCCCGGGACTAGCGAAGGAGCAGTACTTC. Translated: CATSRAPGLAKEQYF.

CDR3 in DNA: TGTGCCAGCAGCTTTGACAGGATGAACACTGAAGCTTTCTTT. It is translated as CASSFDRMNTEAFF. The chain couples TRBV13 to TRBJ1-1; the D gene is possibly TRBD1 (6 bases). Germline V gene lookup returns CDR1 PRHDT and CDR2 FYEKMQ (reference sequence). Trimming took 3 bases from V and 0 from J, leaving 8 bases between them. This CDR3 has 14 amino acids.

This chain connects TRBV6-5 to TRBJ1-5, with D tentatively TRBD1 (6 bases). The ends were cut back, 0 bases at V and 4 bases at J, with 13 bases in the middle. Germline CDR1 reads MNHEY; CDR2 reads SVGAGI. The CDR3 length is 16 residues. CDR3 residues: CASSYSRQVQNQPQHF. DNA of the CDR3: TGTGCCAGCAGTTACTCGAGACAGGTCCAAAATCAGCCCCAGCATTTT.

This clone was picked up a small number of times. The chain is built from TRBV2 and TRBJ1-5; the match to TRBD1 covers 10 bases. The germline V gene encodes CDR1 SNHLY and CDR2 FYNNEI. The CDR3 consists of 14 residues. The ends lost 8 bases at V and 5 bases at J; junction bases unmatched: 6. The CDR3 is CASSDRGRYQPQHF. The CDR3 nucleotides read TGTGCCAGCTCCGACAGGGGGCGATATCAGCCCCAGCATTTT.

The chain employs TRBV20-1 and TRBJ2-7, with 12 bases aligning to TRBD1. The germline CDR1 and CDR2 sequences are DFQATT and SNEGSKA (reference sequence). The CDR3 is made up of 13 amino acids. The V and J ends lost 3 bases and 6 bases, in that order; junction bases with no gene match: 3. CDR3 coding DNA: TGCAGTGCTAGTAGGGACAGGGGGCGCGAGCAGTACTTC. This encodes CSASRDRGREQYF.

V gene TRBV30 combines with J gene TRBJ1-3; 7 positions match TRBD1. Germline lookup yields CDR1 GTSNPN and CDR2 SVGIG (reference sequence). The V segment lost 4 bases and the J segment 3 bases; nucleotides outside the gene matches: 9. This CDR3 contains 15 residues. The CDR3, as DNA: TGTGCCTGGACGGCAACAGGGGCGGGTGGAAACACCATATATTTT. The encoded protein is CAWTATGAGGNTIYF.

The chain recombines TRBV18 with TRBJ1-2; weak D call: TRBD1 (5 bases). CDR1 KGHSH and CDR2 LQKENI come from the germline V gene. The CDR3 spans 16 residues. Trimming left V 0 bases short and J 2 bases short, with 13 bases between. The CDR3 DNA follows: TGTGCCAGCTCACCACCGTTGACAGTAGTAAACTATGGCTACACCTTC. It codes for CASSPPLTVVNYGYTF.

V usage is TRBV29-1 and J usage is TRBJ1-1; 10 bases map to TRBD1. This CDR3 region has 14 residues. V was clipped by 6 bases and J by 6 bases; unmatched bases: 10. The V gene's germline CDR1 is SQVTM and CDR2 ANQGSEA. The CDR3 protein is CSVGTGEGIAEAFF. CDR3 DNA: TGCAGCGTGGGGACAGGGGAGGGAATCGCTGAAGCTTTCTTT.

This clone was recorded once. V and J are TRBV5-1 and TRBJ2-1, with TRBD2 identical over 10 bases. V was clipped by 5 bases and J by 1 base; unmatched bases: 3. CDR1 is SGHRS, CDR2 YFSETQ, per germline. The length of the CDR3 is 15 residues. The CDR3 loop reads CASSLAGESYNEQFF. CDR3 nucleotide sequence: TGCGCCAGCAGTCTAGCGGGGGAGTCCTACAATGAGCAGTTCTTC.

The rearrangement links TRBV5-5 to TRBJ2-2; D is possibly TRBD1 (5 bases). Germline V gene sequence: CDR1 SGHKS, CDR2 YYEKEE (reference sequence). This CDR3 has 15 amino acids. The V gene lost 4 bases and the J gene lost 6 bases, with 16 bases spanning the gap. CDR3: CASSVPTGQPGELFF. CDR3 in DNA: TGTGCCAGCAGCGTACCTACAGGACAACCCGGGGAGCTGTTTTTT.